The next 27 T cell receptor beta chains were all read from a single sample in a study of low-dose radiotherapy and immunotherapy resistance in tumors. TRAV and TRBV primers primed cDNA for both TCRalpha and TCRbeta. TCR amplification used roughly 20 PCR cycles, a constant-region primer and a V-primer adapter. A single record per CDR3 protein comes from TCRdb applying MiXCR to the reads. The sample records 16,000 or so distinct CDR3 sequences, about 73% being singletons. The receptor source for this set is a human donor with advanced metastatic prostate, ovarian, gallbladder or colorectal cancer (not recorded which). This table probably holds off-target reads from a library built for another chain.

V and J are TRBV11-3 and TRBJ2-3; 9 nucleotides match TRBD1. This CDR3 region has 15 residues. Germline CDR1 and CDR2: SGHNT and YENEEA. The V and J ends lost 3 bases and 6 bases, in that order; junction bases with no gene match: 7. The CDR3 bases are TGTGCCAGCAGCTTTTCCGGGACAGGGTATGATACGCAGTATTTT. The encoded protein is CASSFSGTGYDTQYF.

The CDR3 region has the DNA TGTGCCATCCAGCGGGGGGGCGGGACAGATACGCAGTATTTT. Translated: CAIQRGGGTDTQYF. The chain has TRBV15 and TRBJ2-3; 10 bases are shared with TRBD2. CDR1 is LNHNV and CDR2 is YYDKDF in the germline V gene (reference sequence). V lost 10 bases, J lost 3 bases, and 7 bases stayed unmatched. This CDR3 has 14 residues.

This sequence joins TRBV6-2 or TRBV6-3 and TRBJ2-1, with a possible D match to TRBD1 (5 bases). Between the trimmed V and J ends, which lost 5 bases and 7 bases, there was a span of 12 bases. CDR3 length: 13 residues. Germline-derived CDR1 and CDR2 are MNHEY and SVGEGT. DNA of the CDR3: TGTGCCAGCAGTCGGACCAGGGTGAATGAGCAGTTCTTC. It yields the protein CASSRTRVNEQFF.

This clonotype came up a few times. The chain carries TRBV5-1 and TRBJ2-2; D is unresolved. Per germline, CDR1 SGHRS and CDR2 YFSETQ. CDR3 length: 13 residues. With 5 bases removed from V and 0 bases from J, the gap between germline ends came to 5 bases. For the CDR3, the DNA is TGCGCCAGCAGGGCCTCGAACACCGGGGAGCTGTTTTTT. Amino acid sequence: CASRASNTGELFF.

The genes are TRBV2 and TRBJ2-3; 10 bases match TRBD1. CDR1 SNHLY and CDR2 FYNNEI come from the germline V gene. The CDR3 spans 16 residues. V shed 5 bases and J 3 bases; nucleotides not matched to a gene: 8. CDR3 bases: TGTGCCAGCAGTCAGACCGGGACAGGGGCAACAGATACGCAGTATTTT. Translated: CASSQTGTGATDTQYF.

The chain has TRBV6-5 and TRBJ2-1; D is possibly TRBD2 (6 bases). The CDR3 loop spans 14 amino acids. In germline, CDR1 is MNHEY, CDR2 SVGAGI. V was clipped by 6 bases and J by 6 bases, with 15 bases between them. As DNA, the CDR3 is TGTGCCAGCAGAAATCCGGGACTCGCCAATGAGCAGTTCTTC. It is translated as CASRNPGLANEQFF.

The rearrangement links TRBV5-5 to TRBJ1-1; D might be TRBD1 (5 bases). V was trimmed by 6 bases and J by 2 bases, leaving 17 bases between them. The CDR3 runs to 15 residues. The V gene's germline CDR1 is SGHKS and CDR2 YYEKEE (reference sequence). CDR3 residues: CASTLTGGLNTEAFF. The CDR3 coding sequence is TGTGCCAGCACCCTGACCGGGGGACTCAACACTGAAGCTTTCTTT.

This rearrangement joins TRBV2 to TRBJ2-2; D may be TRBD2 (6 bases). Germline CDR1 and CDR2: SNHLY and FYNNEI. The V end was cut by 6 bases, the J end by 5 bases, with 10 bases between. This CDR3 contains 13 residues. CDR3 bases: TGTGCCAGCAGGACGACTAGAACCGGGGAGCTGTTTTTT. It encodes CASRTTRTGELFF.

J is TRBJ1-5 and V is TRBV19, with 11 bases lining up with TRBD1. CDR3 size: 15 residues. Germline V gives CDR1 LNHDA, CDR2 SQIVND (reference sequence). V lost 5 bases and J lost 6; bases outside the gene matches: 6. In DNA, the CDR3 is TGTGCCAGTAGTTGGAGGACAGGGGGCGGTCAGCCCCAGCATTTT. Translated: CASSWRTGGGQPQHF.

This chain joins TRBV20-1 and TRBJ1-5; perhaps TRBD1 as D (5 bases). The germline V gene encodes CDR1 DFQATT and CDR2 SNEGSKA (reference sequence). The V gene lost 6 bases and the J gene lost 3 bases, with 15 bases spanning the gap. CDR3 size: 14 residues. The CDR3 loop reads CSARGQGFNQPQHF. DNA for the CDR3: TGCAGTGCCCGCGGCCAGGGCTTCAATCAGCCCCAGCATTTT.

The chain couples TRBV2 to TRBJ2-2; 14 nucleotides align to TRBD2. Germline CDR1 SNHLY, CDR2 FYNNEI. The CDR3 is 15 residues long. Trimming took 4 bases from V and 8 from J; bases not matched to a gene: 3. The chain's CDR3 is CASSGGLAGEGELFF. The CDR3 coding sequence is TGTGCCAGCAGTGGGGGACTAGCGGGGGAAGGGGAGCTGTTTTTT. The full variable domain, rest sourced from reference TRBV2 and TRBJ2-2, is EPEVTQTPSHQVTQMGQEVILRCVPISNHLYFYWYRQILGQKVEFLVSFYNNEISEKSEIFDDQFSVERPDGSNFTLKIRSTKLEDSAMYFCASSGGLAGEGELFFGEGSRLTVL.

The table lists this clonotype with a few counts. The J gene is TRBJ2-5, the V gene TRBV9; 9 bases agree with TRBD2. V shed 4 bases and J 4 bases; nucleotides not matched to a gene: 8. There are 15 residues in the CDR3. Germline-derived CDR1 and CDR2 are SGDLS and YYNGEE. CDR3 residues: CASSLLAGLGETQYF. CDR3 DNA sequence: TGTGCCAGCAGCCTACTAGCGGGTCTGGGAGAGACCCAGTACTTC. The full variable domain, rest sourced from reference TRBV9 and TRBJ2-5, is DSGVTQTPKHLITATGQRVTLRCSPRSGDLSVYWYQQSLDQGLQFLIQYYNGEERAKGNILERFSAQQFPDLHSELNLSSLELGDSALYFCASSLLAGLGETQYFGPGTRLLVL.

The DNA for the CDR3 is TGTGCCAGCAGTTACCTTCCCCAGGGCGCAGGCAATGAGCAGTTCTTC. It specifies CASSYLPQGAGNEQFF. This chain uses TRBV6-5 with TRBJ2-1; D is perhaps TRBD1 (5 bases). This CDR3 has 16 residues. V lost 2 bases, J lost 6 bases, and 17 bases lay in between. The germline V gene encodes CDR1 MNHEY and CDR2 SVGAGI.

This rearrangement joins TRBV9 to TRBJ2-1, with 10 bases aligning to TRBD2. The V gene end was trimmed by 0 bases and the J gene end by 7 bases; junction bases not matched to a gene: 4. Germline V CDR1 and CDR2: SGDLS, YYNGEE. CDR3 length: 15 residues. CDR3 sequence reads: CASSVESGGANEQFF. CDR3 DNA: TGTGCCAGCAGCGTAGAGAGCGGGGGGGCGAATGAGCAGTTCTTC.

The genes are TRBV5-1 and TRBJ2-1; D is unresolved. From germline, CDR1 is SGHRS and CDR2 YFSETQ. There are 15 residues in the CDR3. V lost 0 bases and J lost 0, with 7 bases in between. This chain's CDR3 is CASSLDASSYNEQFF. For the CDR3, the DNA is TGCGCCAGCAGCTTGGACGCAAGCTCCTACAATGAGCAGTTCTTC.

V gene TRBV7-3 combines with J gene TRBJ2-2; 11 nucleotides align to TRBD1. V dropped 2 bases and J dropped 7; count of bases not matched to a gene: 12. Germline V gene data show CDR1 as SGHTA and CDR2 as FQGTGA. The CDR3 consists of 18 residues. CDR3 coding DNA: TGTGCCAGCAGCTTATGGACCGGGACAGGGGGGTTGGGCGGGGAGCTGTTTTTT. Residues: CASSLWTGTGGLGGELFF.

The chain recombines TRBV5-1 with TRBJ1-2; D not certain. The CDR3 is 14 amino acids. Germline loops: CDR1 SGHRS, CDR2 YFSETQ. V lost 3 bases and J 8 bases, leaving 17 bases between the germline ends. CDR3 residues: CASSSPVVASGYTF. Here the CDR3 DNA reads TGCGCCAGCAGCTCCCCCGTGGTAGCGTCAGGCTACACCTTC.

The rearrangement joins TRBV2 to TRBJ1-1; D not resolved. The germline V gene has CDR1 SNHLY and CDR2 FYNNEI. The CDR3 spans 14 residues. With 10 bases removed from V and 4 bases from J, the gap between germline ends came to 19 bases. This CDR3 is CATKAVGGFTEAFF. DNA of the CDR3: TGTGCCACAAAAGCTGTCGGAGGCTTCACTGAAGCTTTCTTT.

The count of this clonotype is one. DNA of the CDR3: TGTGCCAGCAGCGGCCAGGGGGTTCAGCCCCAGCATTTT. This encodes CASSGQGVQPQHF. The J gene is TRBJ1-5, the V gene TRBV12-3 or TRBV12-4; 7 bases align to TRBD1. The CDR3 has 13 residues. With V trimmed by 6 bases and J by 6 bases, 5 bases remained unmatched.

The chain couples TRBV11-1 to TRBJ2-7; D perhaps matches TRBD1 (5 bases). The CDR3 contains 12 residues. The ends were cut back, 5 bases at V and 3 bases at J, with 8 bases in the middle. CDR1 SGHAT and CDR2 FQDESV come from the germline V gene (reference sequence). The CDR3 protein is CASSPDSYEQYF. The CDR3 bases are TGTGCCAGCAGCCCAGACAGCTACGAGCAGTACTTC.

This clonotype occurred once. The chain carries TRBV15 and TRBJ2-7; the D is unclear. Germline V CDR1 and CDR2: LNHNV, YYDKDF (reference sequence). CDR3 size: 15 residues. The germline V and J ends were trimmed by 0 bases and 2 bases, with 11 bases remaining between them. For the CDR3, the DNA is TGTGCCACCAGCAGAGATTTTCCCCCCCCCTACGAGCAGTACTTC. Its translation is CATSRDFPPPYEQYF.

This sequence joins TRBV29-1 and TRBJ2-5; TRBD2 is a possible D gene (6 bases). Germline-derived CDR1 and CDR2 are SQVTM and ANQGSEA. This CDR3 spans 12 amino acids. The ends were cut back, 7 bases at V and 7 bases at J, with 16 bases in the middle. CDR3 sequence: CSGDRQGGTQYF. The CDR3 DNA reads TGCAGCGGGGATCGCCAGGGAGGGACCCAGTACTTC.

V is TRBV12-3 or TRBV12-4 and J is TRBJ2-3; D is ambiguous. Trimming stripped 5 bases from V and 0 bases from J, with 9 bases between. This CDR3 contains 14 residues. CDR3: CASSPAVSTDTQYF. The CDR3 DNA sequence: TGTGCCAGCAGTCCCGCAGTTAGCACAGATACGCAGTATTTT.

This clonotype is a singleton in its sample. CDR3 protein: CATSDLRQGRNIQYF. CDR3 nucleotide sequence: TGTGCCACCAGTGATTTACGGCAGGGTCGGAACATTCAGTACTTC. This chain joins TRBV24-1 and TRBJ2-4, with D perhaps matching TRBD1 (5 bases). V shed 1 base and J shed 7 bases, with 13 bases lying between them. CDR1 and CDR2 (germline): KGHDR, SFDVKD. The CDR3 totals 15 residues.

The chain carries TRBV28 and TRBJ1-1; no clear D. The V end was cut by 7 bases, the J end by 1 base, with 4 bases between. Germline V gene data show CDR1 as MDHEN and CDR2 as SYDVKM. The CDR3 loop spans 11 amino acids. CDR3: CASIGNTEAFF. The CDR3, as DNA: TGTGCCAGCATTGGGAACACTGAAGCTTTCTTT. Filled out from reference TRBV28 and TRBJ1-1, the complete variable domain reads DVKVTQSSRYLVKRTGEKVFLECVQDMDHENMFWYRQDPGLGLRLIYFSYDVKMKEKGDIPEGYSVSREKKERFSLILESASTNQTSMYLCASIGNTEAFFGQGTRLTVV.

The chain carries TRBV24-1 and TRBJ1-2; 8 bases are a match to TRBD1. The CDR3 runs to 14 residues. V dropped 5 bases and J dropped 7; count of bases not matched to a gene: 8. Germline V CDR1 and CDR2: KGHDR, SFDVKD. CDR3 DNA sequence: TGTGCCACCAGTGCCCGGACAGGGCTCGGTGGCTACACCTTC. Amino acids: CATSARTGLGGYTF.

This clonotype was recorded once. The rearrangement joins TRBV5-1 to TRBJ2-7; 8 bases line up with TRBD1. V dropped 4 bases and J dropped 1; count of bases not matched to a gene: 4. Germline V gene lookup returns CDR1 SGHRS and CDR2 YFSETQ. The length of the CDR3 is 14 residues. As DNA, the CDR3 is TGCGCCAGCAGCCAACAGGGGGGTTCCTACGAGCAGTACTTC. Protein sequence: CASSQQGGSYEQYF.